This T cell receptor (beta chain) comes out of a study of shared clonotypes between healthy human individuals. The method was immunoSEQ multiplex PCR; TCRdb's version includes in-frame clones alone and lacks a portion of them. This sample yields nearly 1,000,000 clones, of which 76% are seen a single time; approximately 1.5% belongs to the top ten. As concerns this clone: In the same sample, other DNA sequences code for this CDR3.

HIV-negative, healthy adults without recent acute infections or vaccinations were the donors. Caucasian adults living in Nashville, Tennessee, provided all samples. The sample taken for sequencing was memory CD4+ T cells sorted from blood. The subset was: CD45RA-negative fraction. This sequence originates from a man aged 18 to 35 in good health.

As DNA, the CDR3 is TGTGCCAGCAGTTTATCGAGGTCCCAGCCCCAGCATTTT. It codes for CASSLSRSQPQHF. The chain carries TRBV27 and TRBJ1-5, with D hard to call. Germline V gene data show CDR1 as MNHEY and CDR2 as SMNVEV (reference sequence). V lost 0 bases, J lost 7 bases, and 7 bases lay in between. The CDR3 totals 13 residues.